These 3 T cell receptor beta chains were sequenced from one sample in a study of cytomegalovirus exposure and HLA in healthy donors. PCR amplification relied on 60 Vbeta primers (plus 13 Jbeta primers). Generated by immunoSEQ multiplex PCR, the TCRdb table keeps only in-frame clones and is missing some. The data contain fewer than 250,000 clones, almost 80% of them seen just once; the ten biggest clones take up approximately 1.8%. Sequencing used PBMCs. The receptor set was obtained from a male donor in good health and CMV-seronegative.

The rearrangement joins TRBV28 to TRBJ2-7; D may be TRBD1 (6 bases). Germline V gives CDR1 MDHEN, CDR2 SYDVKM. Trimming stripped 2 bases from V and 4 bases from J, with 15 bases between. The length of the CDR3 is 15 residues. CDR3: CASSLTGSLGYEQYF. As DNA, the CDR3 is TGTGCCAGCAGTTTAACAGGGTCCCTTGGGTACGAGCAGTACTTC.

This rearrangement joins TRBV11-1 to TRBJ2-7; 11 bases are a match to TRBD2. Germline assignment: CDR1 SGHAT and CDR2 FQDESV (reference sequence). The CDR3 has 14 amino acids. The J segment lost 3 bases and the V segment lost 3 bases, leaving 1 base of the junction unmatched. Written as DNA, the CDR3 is TGTGCCAGCAGCTTGGGACTAGCGGACTACGAGCAGTACTTC. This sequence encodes CASSLGLADYEQYF.

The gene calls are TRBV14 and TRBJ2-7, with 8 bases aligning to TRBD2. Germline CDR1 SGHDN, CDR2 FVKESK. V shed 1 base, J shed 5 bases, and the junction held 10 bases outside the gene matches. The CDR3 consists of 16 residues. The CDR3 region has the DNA TGTGCCAGCAGCCAAGGAGCGGGAGTTGAATACAACGAGCAGTACTTC. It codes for CASSQGAGVEYNEQYF.